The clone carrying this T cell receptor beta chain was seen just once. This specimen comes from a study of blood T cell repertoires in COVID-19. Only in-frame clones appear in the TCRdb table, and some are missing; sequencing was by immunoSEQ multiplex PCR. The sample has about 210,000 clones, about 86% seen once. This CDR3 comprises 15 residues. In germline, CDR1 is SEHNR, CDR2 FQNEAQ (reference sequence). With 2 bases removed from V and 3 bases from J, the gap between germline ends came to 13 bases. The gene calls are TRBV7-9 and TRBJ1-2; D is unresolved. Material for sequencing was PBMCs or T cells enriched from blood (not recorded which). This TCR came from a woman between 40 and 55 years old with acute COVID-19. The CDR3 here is CASSLYSGSHYGYTF. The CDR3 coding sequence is TGTGCCAGCAGCTTATACAGCGGGTCCCACTATGGCTACACCTTC.